The T cell receptor beta chain described here comes from a study of cytomegalovirus exposure and HLA in healthy donors. Measured with immunoSEQ multiplex PCR; TCRdb has only the in-frame clones, and not every one. The sample has 99,000 or so clones, approximately 90% seen once. The TCR sequence derives from a woman aged 18-29 years in good health and CMV-seropositive. Sequencing was carried out using PBMCs.

The CDR3 sequence is CASSLAVQETQYF. The CDR3 nucleotides read TGTGCCAGCAGCCTAGCGGTACAAGAGACCCAGTACTTC. The V call is TRBV9, the J call TRBJ2-5; 7 bases match TRBD2. The ends lost 4 bases at V and 2 bases at J; junction bases unmatched: 2. Looked up from germline, CDR1 is SGDLS and CDR2 is YYNGEE. The CDR3 length is 13 residues.